Listed here are 4 T cell receptor beta chains from one sample, sequenced in a study of blood T cell repertoires in COVID-19. TCRdb's copy holds only in-frame clones and misses some; the assay was immunoSEQ multiplex PCR. The table shows approximately 200,000 clones, with approximately 81% occurring only once. Sequenced input: PBMCs or T cells enriched from blood (not recorded which). The source of these receptors is a man between 40 and 49 years old who had recovered from COVID-19.

The chain carries TRBV2 and TRBJ2-3; 13 bases map to TRBD2. The CDR3 has 17 amino acids. V was clipped by 6 bases and J by 1 base; unmatched bases: 7. Per germline, CDR1 SNHLY and CDR2 FYNNEI. Written as DNA, the CDR3 is TGTGCCAGCAGGAGACTAGCGGGAGGTCATGGCACAGATACGCAGTATTTT. Its protein is CASRRLAGGHGTDTQYF.

The chain combines TRBV30 with TRBJ1-3; D uncertain. V was trimmed by 2 bases and J by 0 bases, leaving 5 bases between them. The CDR3 contains 13 residues. From germline, CDR1 is GTSNPN and CDR2 SVGIG (reference sequence). CDR3 bases: TGTGCCTGGAGTTTGTACTCTGGAAACACCATATATTTT. This codes for CAWSLYSGNTIYF.

This rearrangement joins TRBV19 to TRBJ1-1; D may be TRBD1 (6 bases). CDR3 length: 13 residues. Trimming removed 7 bases from V and 4 bases from J, with 13 bases in between. CDR1 and CDR2 (germline): LNHDA, SQIVND (reference sequence). The CDR3 sequence: CASMTGPGTEAFF. CDR3 bases: TGTGCCAGTATGACAGGACCCGGCACTGAAGCTTTCTTT.

The chain recombines TRBV11-2 with TRBJ2-5; D might be TRBD2 (5 bases). Trimming took off 1 base at V and 5 bases at J, with 11 bases between the two ends. Germline assignment: CDR1 SGHAT and CDR2 FQNNGV. The CDR3 is 14 amino acids. CDR3 loop: CASSLAFRDETQYF. CDR3 in DNA: TGTGCCAGCAGCTTAGCGTTCCGGGATGAGACCCAGTACTTC.